This TCR beta chain originates from a study of T cells after somatic rescue of genetic block. Sequenced by immunoSEQ multiplex PCR; TCRdb stores in-frame clones only, minus some. The profile shows 13,000 or so clones, 73% of them singletons. The CDR3 spans 10 residues. V was shortened by 7 bases and J by 4 bases, with 4 bases between the two germline ends. Germline CDR1 reads MDHEN; CDR2 reads SYDVKM. J is TRBJ1-2 and V is TRBV28; no definite D call. Sequenced: peripheral blood mononuclear cells (PBMCs). This TCR came from a boy aged 5 to 17. The CDR3 here is CASKSYGYTF. The DNA of the CDR3 is TGTGCCAGCAAGTCCTATGGCTACACCTTC.